This T cell receptor beta chain came from a study of OX40 agonist ivuxolimab in advanced cancers. Context from the whole study: Ivuxolimab was an agonistic, fully human IgG2 monoclonal antibody directed against OX40 (CD134), a costimulatory receptor. Intravenous ivuxolimab was administered to patients every 2 weeks at six dose levels: 0.01, 0.1, 0.3, 1.5, 3 and 10 mg/kg. Of the roughly 53 patients in dose escalation, some 19 had hepatocellular carcinoma, about 15 had melanoma, 9 had renal cell carcinoma and 9 had head and neck cancer. In the dose-escalation cohort, approximately 82% of patients were male, and the mean age was approximately 64 years, with a range of about 23 to 80. Patients were allowed to have had prior anti-PD-1, anti-PD-L1 or anti-CTLA-4 therapy, and 40% to 45% of the dose-escalation patients had been treated with checkpoint inhibitors. Partial responses occurred in three dose-escalation patients: two with cutaneous melanoma and one with hepatocellular carcinoma. The point of sequencing TCRbeta in the periphery was to test whether ivuxolimab changed TCR sequence diversity and drove clonal T-cell expansion. The paper reports the monotherapy dose-escalation portion (N ≈ 50 patients) of the phase I ivuxolimab trial. Beyond this particular receptor, the publication reports: At doses from 0.1 to 3.0 mg/kg, clonal expansion was seen in both CD4+ and CD8+ blood T cells between baseline and week 6. On average, CD8+ T cells showed more expanded clones than CD4+ T cells after ivuxolimab. Low levels of normalized T-cell clonal expansion were also shown by some nonresponding patients. In the 0.1-3.0 mg/kg groups, partial responders were among the patients with the lowest normalized peripheral clonal expansion, particularly in CD8+ T cells. The antigen specificity of the peripheral T cells that underwent clonal expansion was not determined.

The germline ends are 13 bases apart after V is trimmed by 4 bases and J by 4 bases. The CDR3 numbers 14 residues from cysteine through phenylalanine. Here the CDR3 DNA is all that survives: 42 bases in frame from base 1. Sequences LGHNA (CDR1) and YSLEER (CDR2) are obtained from the germline V gene. Regarding this clone: The target of this receptor is not known. No base quality information exists; no much larger clone differs at one position.

Patients with a history of autoimmune disease or receiving systemic immunosuppression were excluded from the trial. Peripheral blood for TCR sequencing was collected from all dose cohorts at baseline, on cycle 4 day 1, and on cycle 7 day 1. Samples came from an open-label, multicenter, first-in-human phase I dose-escalation trial of ivuxolimab. Adults with locally advanced or metastatic head and neck squamous cell, hepatocellular, melanoma or renal cell carcinoma were enrolled in the trial. Before TCR sequencing, CD4+ T cells and CD8+ T cells were sorted from peripheral blood as separate populations. Genomic DNA was extracted from sorted cells for sequencing of the TCRbeta CDR3 region. TCRbeta CDR3 regions were sequenced using the immunoSEQ Assay. What TCRdb holds here is the immuneACCESS table cut down to in-frame rearrangements. Part of the clones is not present; checked against another copy, under half of the missing clones reflect an unresolved V gene, and the others are unexplained. The sample data list about 140,000 clones, and 85% to 95% of these were observed just once. The ten largest account for under 1.3% of the sample.

Sample: CD4+ or CD8+ T cells sorted from blood, taken in a trial of the OX40 agonist ivuxolimab. The clonotype originates from an adult with an advanced solid tumor such as melanoma, head and neck, liver or kidney cancer. The V and J genes are TRBV4-3 and TRBJ1-2; the D gene is perhaps TRBD1, on 6 matching bases. The nucleotide sequence is TGCGCCAGCAGCCTAAGCCAGGGGTCCTATGGCTACACCTTC. Its amino acids are CASSLSQGSYGYTF.